This T cell receptor (beta chain) was captured by sequencing in a study of blood T cells in healthy people across ages (dated by TCRdb to the mid-2010s). Regarding the study in general: In model experiments, roughly one uniquely barcoded TCR beta cDNA molecule per two T cells was captured by template switching. To track age-related changes in TCR beta repertoire diversity, the study relied on deep sequencing normalized with unique cDNA molecular identifiers. Donors were grouped into four age groups: young (average roughly 17 years), middle-aged (39), aged (around 62) and long-lived (approximately 82). To avoid experimental bias, donors of different ages were distributed randomly across sequencing lanes. For two donors (one aged 18 to 30 and one aged 80 or older), the study analyzed two additional independent replicas of 1 million unique cDNA reads from the same blood draw. On the study overall, not on this receptor specifically: Because donor CMV infection status was unknown, age-related changes in expanded clonotypes were potentially confounded. Observed TCR beta diversity per million T cells fell roughly linearly with age, and a significant reduction was already apparent by age roughly 41. Because profiling used bulk unsorted PBMCs, naive and antigen-experienced compartments could not be compared conclusively. The long-lived group showed more naive CD4+ T cells, fewer expanded clones and increased TCR diversity than the aged group, suggesting age selection. There was a strong correlation between observed TCR beta diversity and the percentage of naive T cells measured by flow cytometry. Total diversity estimates from one million sequenced T cells were considered lower bounds and underestimates.

The library was generated by 5' RACE. Reads for this sample came from an Illumina HiSeq 2500. The second PCR ran for about 6 to 11 cycles and used a J-beta primer mix along with a sample-barcoded 5' primer. Each TCR beta cDNA molecule received a unique molecular identifier from a template-switch 5' adaptor carrying 12 random nucleotides. Each sample yielded at least 2.5 million CDR3-containing paired-end reads. All of the RNA was converted into first-strand cDNA using the Mint cDNA synthesis kit, with a TRBC-specific oligonucleotide serving as the primer. All cDNA was treated with uracil-DNA glycosylase and then went through a first 18-cycle PCR with the universal primers M1SS and BC2_uni_R. The original pipeline was this. For normalization, 1 million high-quality reads, each with a distinct molecular identifier, were randomly selected from each sample. Instead of being binned into consensus sequences, reads with shared molecular identifiers were discarded. MiTCR, run with a Q25 quality threshold and the strictest error-elimination algorithm, handled CDR3 identification, clonotype clustering and error correction. A nonparametric unseen species model with Euler transformation was used to estimate a lower bound on total TCR beta diversity. The public reads were quality trimmed at Q25 with fastp and then assembled into clones with MiXCR by TCRdb, keeping productive beta chains. CDR3 protein duplicates are merged, each entry listing the most common genes and DNA. The V and J calls follow TCRdb's processing rather than the paper's. This sample is represented by about 1.8 million distinct CDR3 sequences; about 49% of them were singletons. 2.1% of the sample rests with the top ten.

Details on this clonotype: The target of this receptor is not known. No base quality values were provided; no much bigger clone lies one nucleotide off.

The roughly 39 donors, aged roughly 6 to 95 years, were systemically healthy Caucasian individuals from Russia. Each donor gave about 9.2 milliliters of peripheral blood, drawn into EDTA-treated Vacutainer tubes. Ficoll-Paque density-gradient centrifugation was used to isolate PBMCs, with at least 6.5 million per sample. Total RNA, at least 5.5 micrograms per sample, was extracted from PBMCs with Trizol reagent. For every donor, an aliquot of PBMCs went through flow cytometry to measure the percentages of naive CD45RAhigh/CD27high T cells. The receptor's source is a woman aged 40 to 50 in good health. The sequenced sample consisted of blood.

The CDR3 loop reads CASSPTGAEQYF. The nucleotide sequence reads TGTGCCAGCTCCCCGACAGGGGCCGAGCAGTACTTC. This chain is built from TRBV7-2 and TRBJ2-7; 8 middle bases align to TRBD1. From a lookup of the germline V gene, CDR1 and CDR2 are SGHTA and FQGNSA. From cysteine to phenylalanine, the CDR3 is 12 amino acids long. Just the 36-base CDR3 DNA is kept, in frame starting at base 1. V has 8 bases trimmed and J has 6 bases trimmed; junction bases matching no gene number 6.